The subject of this entry is one TCR beta chain. RNA extraction was followed by reverse transcription into cDNA, which acted as the sequencing template. Only in-frame clones appear in the TCRdb table, and some are missing; sequencing was by immunoSEQ multiplex PCR. The profile shows 100,000 to 150,000 clones, around two fifths of them singletons. In germline, CDR1 is SGHRS, CDR2 YFSETQ. This CDR3 is built from 15 residues. V was clipped by 3 bases and J by 2 bases, with 13 bases between them. The data derive from a study of CD8+ T cells in alopecia areata. The gene calls are TRBV5-1 and TRBJ2-3; D call uncertain. Sequenced: CD4+ T cells sorted from blood. The source is a human donor with alopecia areata. CDR3 region: CASSSSQRITDTQYF. CDR3 nucleotide sequence: TGCGCCAGCAGCTCGTCGCAGAGAATCACAGATACGCAGTATTTT.